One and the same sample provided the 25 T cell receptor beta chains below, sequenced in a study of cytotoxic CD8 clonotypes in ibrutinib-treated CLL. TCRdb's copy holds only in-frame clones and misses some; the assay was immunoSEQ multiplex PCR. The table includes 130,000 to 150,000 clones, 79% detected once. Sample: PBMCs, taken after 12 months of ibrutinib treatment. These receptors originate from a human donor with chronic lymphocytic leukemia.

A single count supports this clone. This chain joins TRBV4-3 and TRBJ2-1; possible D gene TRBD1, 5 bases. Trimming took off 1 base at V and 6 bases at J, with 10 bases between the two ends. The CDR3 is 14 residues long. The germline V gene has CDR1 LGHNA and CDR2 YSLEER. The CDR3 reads CASSQGTPSNEQFF. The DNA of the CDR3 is TGCGCCAGCAGCCAAGGGACACCCAGCAATGAGCAGTTCTTC.

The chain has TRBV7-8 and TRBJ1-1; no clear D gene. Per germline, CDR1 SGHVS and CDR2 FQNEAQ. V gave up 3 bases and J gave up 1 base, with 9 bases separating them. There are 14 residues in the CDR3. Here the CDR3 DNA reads TGTGCCAGCAGCTTCCCCGGCCGGAACACTGAAGCTTTCTTT. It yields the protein CASSFPGRNTEAFF.

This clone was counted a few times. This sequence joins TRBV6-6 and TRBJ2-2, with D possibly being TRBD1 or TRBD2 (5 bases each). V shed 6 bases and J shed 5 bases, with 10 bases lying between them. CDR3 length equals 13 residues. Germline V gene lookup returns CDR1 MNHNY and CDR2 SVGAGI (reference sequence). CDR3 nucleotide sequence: TGTGCCAGCAGGGGACGTATTACCGGGGAGCTGTTTTTT. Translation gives CASRGRITGELFF.

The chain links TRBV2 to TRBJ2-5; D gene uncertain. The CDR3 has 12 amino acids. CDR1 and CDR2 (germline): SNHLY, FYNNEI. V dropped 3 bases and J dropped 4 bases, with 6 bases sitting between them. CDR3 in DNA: TGTGCCAGCAGTGATATTCGAGAGACCCAGTACTTC. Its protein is CASSDIRETQYF.

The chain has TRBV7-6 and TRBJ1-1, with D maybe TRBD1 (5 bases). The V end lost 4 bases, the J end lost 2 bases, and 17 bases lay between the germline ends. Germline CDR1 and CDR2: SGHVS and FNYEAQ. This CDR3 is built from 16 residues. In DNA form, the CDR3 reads TGTGCCAGCAGCTCTACCCGCAGGGAGGGAAACACTGAAGCTTTCTTT. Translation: CASSSTRREGNTEAFF.

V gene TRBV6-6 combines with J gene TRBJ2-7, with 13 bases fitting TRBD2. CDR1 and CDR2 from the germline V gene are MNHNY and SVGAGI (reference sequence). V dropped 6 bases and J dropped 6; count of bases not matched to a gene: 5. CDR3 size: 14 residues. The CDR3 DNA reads TGTGCCAGCAGGGGGACTAGCGGGACGGGCGAGCAGTACTTC. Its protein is CASRGTSGTGEQYF.

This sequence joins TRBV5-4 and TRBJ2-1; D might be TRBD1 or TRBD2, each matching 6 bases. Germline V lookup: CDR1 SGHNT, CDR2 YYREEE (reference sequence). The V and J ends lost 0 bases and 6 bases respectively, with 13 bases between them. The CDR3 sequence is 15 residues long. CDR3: CASSLVPGGGNEQFF. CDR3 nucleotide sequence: TGTGCCAGCAGCTTGGTCCCCGGAGGGGGCAATGAGCAGTTCTTC.

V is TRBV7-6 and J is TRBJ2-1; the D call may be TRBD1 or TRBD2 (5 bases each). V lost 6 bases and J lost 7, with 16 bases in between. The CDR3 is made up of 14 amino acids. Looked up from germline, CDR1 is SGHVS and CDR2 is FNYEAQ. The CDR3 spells CASRTWDGMNEQFF. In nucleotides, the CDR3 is TGTGCCAGCAGAACCTGGGACGGAATGAATGAGCAGTTCTTC.

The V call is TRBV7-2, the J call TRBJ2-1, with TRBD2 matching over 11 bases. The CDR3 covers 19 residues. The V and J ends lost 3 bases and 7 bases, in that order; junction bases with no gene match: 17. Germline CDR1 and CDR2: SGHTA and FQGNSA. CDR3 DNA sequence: TGTGCCAGCAGCTTTCTGCTAGCGGGAGGCCATATTGCCGGGAATGAGCAGTTCTTC. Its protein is CASSFLLAGGHIAGNEQFF. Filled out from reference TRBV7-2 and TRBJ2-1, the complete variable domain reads GAGVSQSPSNKVTEKGKDVELRCDPISGHTALYWYRQSLGQGLEFLIYFQGNSAPDKSGLPSDRFSAERTGGSVSTLTIQRTQQEDSAVYLCASSFLLAGGHIAGNEQFFGPGTRLTVL.

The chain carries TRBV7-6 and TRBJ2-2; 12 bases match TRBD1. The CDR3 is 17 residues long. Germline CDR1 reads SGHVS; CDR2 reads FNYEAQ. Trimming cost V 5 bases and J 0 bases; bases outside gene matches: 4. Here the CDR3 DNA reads TGTGCCAGCAGCCGGGACAGGGGGCCAACGAACACCGGGGAGCTGTTTTTT. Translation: CASSRDRGPTNTGELFF.

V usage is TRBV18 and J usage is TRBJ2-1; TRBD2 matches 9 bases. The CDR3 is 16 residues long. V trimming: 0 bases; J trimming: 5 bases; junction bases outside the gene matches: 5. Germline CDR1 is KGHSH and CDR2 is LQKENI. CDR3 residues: CASSPPAGGPHNEQFF. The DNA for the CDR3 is TGTGCCAGCTCACCACCCGCGGGAGGGCCTCACAATGAGCAGTTCTTC.

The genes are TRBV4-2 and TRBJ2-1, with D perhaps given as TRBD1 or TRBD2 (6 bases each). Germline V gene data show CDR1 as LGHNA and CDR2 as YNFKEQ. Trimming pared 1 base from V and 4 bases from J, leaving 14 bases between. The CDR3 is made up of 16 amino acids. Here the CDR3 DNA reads TGTGCCAGCAGCCAAGCCCCAAGGAGGGGGTACAATGAGCAGTTCTTC. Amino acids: CASSQAPRRGYNEQFF.

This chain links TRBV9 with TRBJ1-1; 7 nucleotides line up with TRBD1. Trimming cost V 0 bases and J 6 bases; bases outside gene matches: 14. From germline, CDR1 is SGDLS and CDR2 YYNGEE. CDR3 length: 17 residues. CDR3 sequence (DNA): TGTGCCAGCAGCGTAGCTTCGAGTAACAGGGGCTTATCTGAAGCTTTCTTT. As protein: CASSVASSNRGLSEAFF.

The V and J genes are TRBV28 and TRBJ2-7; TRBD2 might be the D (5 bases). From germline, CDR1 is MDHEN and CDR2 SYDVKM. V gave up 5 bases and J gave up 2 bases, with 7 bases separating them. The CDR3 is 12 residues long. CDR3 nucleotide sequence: TGTGCCAGCAGTGGAGCGGCCTACGAGCAGTACTTC. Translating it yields CASSGAAYEQYF. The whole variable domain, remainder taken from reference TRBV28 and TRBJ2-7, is DVKVTQSSRYLVKRTGEKVFLECVQDMDHENMFWYRQDPGLGLRLIYFSYDVKMKEKGDIPEGYSVSREKKERFSLILESASTNQTSMYLCASSGAAYEQYFGPGTRLTVT.

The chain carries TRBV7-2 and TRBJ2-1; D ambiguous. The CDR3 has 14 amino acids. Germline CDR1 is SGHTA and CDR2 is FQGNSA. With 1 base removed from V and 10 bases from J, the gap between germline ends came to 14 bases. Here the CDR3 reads CASSLEVGVKEQFF. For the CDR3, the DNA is TGTGCCAGCAGCTTAGAGGTTGGGGTTAAGGAGCAGTTCTTC.

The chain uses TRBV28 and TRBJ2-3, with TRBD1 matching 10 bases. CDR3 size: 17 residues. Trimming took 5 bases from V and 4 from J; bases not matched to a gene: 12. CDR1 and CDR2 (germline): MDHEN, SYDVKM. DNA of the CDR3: TGTGCCAGCAGTCGACAGTCTCCGGGACAGGGGTCAGATACGCAGTATTTT. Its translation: CASSRQSPGQGSDTQYF.

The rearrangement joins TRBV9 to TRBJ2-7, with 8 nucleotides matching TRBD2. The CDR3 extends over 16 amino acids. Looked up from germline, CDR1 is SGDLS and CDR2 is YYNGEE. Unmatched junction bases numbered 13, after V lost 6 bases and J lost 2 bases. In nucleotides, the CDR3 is TGTGCCAGCAACCGGAAACGAACTAGCGGCACCTACGAGCAGTACTTC. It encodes CASNRKRTSGTYEQYF. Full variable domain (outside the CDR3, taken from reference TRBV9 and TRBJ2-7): DSGVTQTPKHLITATGQRVTLRCSPRSGDLSVYWYQQSLDQGLQFLIQYYNGEERAKGNILERFSAQQFPDLHSELNLSSLELGDSALYFCASNRKRTSGTYEQYFGPGTRLTVT.

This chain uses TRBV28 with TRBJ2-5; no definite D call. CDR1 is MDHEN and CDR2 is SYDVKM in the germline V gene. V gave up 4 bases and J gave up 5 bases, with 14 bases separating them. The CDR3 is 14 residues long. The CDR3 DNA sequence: TGTGCCAGCAGTTCTTTTCTGGATTCGGAGACCCAGTACTTC. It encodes CASSSFLDSETQYF. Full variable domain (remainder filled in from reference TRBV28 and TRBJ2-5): DVKVTQSSRYLVKRTGEKVFLECVQDMDHENMFWYRQDPGLGLRLIYFSYDVKMKEKGDIPEGYSVSREKKERFSLILESASTNQTSMYLCASSSFLDSETQYFGPGTRLLVL.

The CDR3 sequence: CASSQENLDRGQETQYF. As DNA, the CDR3 is TGCGCCAGCAGCCAAGAGAATTTGGACAGGGGACAAGAGACCCAGTACTTC. The J gene is TRBJ2-5, the V gene TRBV4-3; 9 bases agree with TRBD1. The germline V gene encodes CDR1 LGHNA and CDR2 YSLEER. The CDR3 length is 17 residues. With V trimmed by 0 bases and J by 2 bases, 7 bases remained unmatched.

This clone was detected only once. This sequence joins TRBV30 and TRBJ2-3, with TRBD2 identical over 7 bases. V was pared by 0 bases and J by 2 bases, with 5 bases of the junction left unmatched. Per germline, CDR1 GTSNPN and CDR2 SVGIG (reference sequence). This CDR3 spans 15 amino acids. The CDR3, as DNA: TGTGCCTGGAGTGTACAGGCGGGAGTCACAGATACGCAGTATTTT. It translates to CAWSVQAGVTDTQYF. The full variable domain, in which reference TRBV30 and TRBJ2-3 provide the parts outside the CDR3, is SQTIHQWPATLVQPVGSPLSLECTVEGTSNPNLYWYRQAAGRGLQLLFYSVGIGQISSEVPQNLSASRPQDRQFILSSKKLLLSDSGFYLCAWSVQAGVTDTQYFGPGTRLTVL.

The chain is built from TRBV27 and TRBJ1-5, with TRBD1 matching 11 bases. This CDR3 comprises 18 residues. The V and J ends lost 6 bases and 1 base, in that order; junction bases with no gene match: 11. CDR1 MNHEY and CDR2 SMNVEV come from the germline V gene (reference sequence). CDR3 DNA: TGTGCCAGCAGCCCGGGACAGGGGGACCTTAGGAGCAATCAGCCCCAGCATTTT. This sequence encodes CASSPGQGDLRSNQPQHF.

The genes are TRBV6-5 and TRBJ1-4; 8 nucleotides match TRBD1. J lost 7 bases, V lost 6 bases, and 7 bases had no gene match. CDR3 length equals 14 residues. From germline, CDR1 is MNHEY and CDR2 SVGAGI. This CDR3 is CASRQGESAEKLFF. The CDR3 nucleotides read TGTGCCAGCAGACAGGGGGAGTCGGCTGAAAAACTGTTTTTT.

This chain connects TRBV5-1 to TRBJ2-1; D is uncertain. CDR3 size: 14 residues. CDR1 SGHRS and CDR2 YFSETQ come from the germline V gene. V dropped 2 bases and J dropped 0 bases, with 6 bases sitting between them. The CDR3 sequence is CASSLVSSYNEQFF. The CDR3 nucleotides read TGCGCCAGCAGCTTAGTCAGCTCCTACAATGAGCAGTTCTTC.

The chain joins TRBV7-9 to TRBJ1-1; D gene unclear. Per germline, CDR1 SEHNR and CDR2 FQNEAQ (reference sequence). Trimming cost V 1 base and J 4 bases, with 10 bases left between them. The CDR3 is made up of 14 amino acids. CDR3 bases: TGTGCCAGCAGCTTAGTTCTGGATTCCACTGAAGCTTTCTTT. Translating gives CASSLVLDSTEAFF.

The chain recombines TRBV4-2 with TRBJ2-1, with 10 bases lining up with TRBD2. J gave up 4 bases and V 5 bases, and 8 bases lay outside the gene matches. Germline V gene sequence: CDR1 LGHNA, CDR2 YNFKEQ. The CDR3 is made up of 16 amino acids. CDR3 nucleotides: TGTGCCAGCAGCAAGATACTAGCGGGAACTTACAATGAGCAGTTCTTC. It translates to CASSKILAGTYNEQFF.